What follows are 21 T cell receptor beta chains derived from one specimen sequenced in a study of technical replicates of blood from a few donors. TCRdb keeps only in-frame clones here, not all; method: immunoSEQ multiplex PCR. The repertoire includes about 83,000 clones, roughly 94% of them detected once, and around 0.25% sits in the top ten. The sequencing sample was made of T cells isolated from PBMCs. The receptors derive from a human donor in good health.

The CDR3 region is CATSNDRNNQPQHF. CDR3 DNA: TGTGCCACCAGCAACGACAGGAATAATCAGCCCCAGCATTTT. The V and J genes are TRBV15 and TRBJ1-5; possibly TRBD1 for D (6 bases). This CDR3 is 14 amino acids long. The germline V and J ends were trimmed by 4 bases and 4 bases, with 11 bases remaining between them. Germline assignment: CDR1 LNHNV and CDR2 YYDKDF (reference sequence).

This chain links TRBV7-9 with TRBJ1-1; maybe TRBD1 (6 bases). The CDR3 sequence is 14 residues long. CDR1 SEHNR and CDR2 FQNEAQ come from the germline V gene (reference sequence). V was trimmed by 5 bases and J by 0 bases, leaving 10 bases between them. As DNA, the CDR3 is TGTGCCAGCAGCCCAGGGGCCATGAACACTGAAGCTTTCTTT. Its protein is CASSPGAMNTEAFF.

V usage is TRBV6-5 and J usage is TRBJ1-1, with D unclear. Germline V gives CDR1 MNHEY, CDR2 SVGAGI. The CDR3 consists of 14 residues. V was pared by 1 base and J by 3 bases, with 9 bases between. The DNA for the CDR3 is TGTGCCAGCAGTTACTTTACCGGGGACACTGAAGCTTTCTTT. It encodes CASSYFTGDTEAFF.

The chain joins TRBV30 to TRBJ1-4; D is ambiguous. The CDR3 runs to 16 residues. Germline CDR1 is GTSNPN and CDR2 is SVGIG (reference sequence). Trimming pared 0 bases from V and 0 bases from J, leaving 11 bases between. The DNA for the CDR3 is TGTGCCTGGAGTGTACCCCTCGGTACAACTAATGAAAAACTGTTTTTT. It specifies CAWSVPLGTTNEKLFF. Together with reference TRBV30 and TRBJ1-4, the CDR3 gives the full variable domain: SQTIHQWPATLVQPVGSPLSLECTVEGTSNPNLYWYRQAAGRGLQLLFYSVGIGQISSEVPQNLSASRPQDRQFILSSKKLLLSDSGFYLCAWSVPLGTTNEKLFFGSGTQLSVL.

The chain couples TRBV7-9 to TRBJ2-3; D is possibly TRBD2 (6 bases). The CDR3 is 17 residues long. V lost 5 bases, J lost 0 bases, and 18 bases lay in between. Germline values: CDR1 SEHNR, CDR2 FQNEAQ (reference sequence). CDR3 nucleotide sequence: TGTGCCAGCAGCACCCCGGGACTCTTAAGTAGCACAGATACGCAGTATTTT. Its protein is CASSTPGLLSSTDTQYF.

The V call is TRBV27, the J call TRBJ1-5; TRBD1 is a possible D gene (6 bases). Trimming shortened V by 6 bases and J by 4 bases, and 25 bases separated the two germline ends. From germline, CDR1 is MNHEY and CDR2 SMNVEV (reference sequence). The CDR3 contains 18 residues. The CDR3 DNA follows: TGTGCCAGCAGCCCTCGATTGAGGGGGTCGGCGGAGAATCAGCCCCAGCATTTT. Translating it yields CASSPRLRGSAENQPQHF.

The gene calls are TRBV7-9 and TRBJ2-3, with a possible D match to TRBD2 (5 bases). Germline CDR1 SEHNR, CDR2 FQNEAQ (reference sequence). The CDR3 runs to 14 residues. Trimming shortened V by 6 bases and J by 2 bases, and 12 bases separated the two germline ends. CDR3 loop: CASRGGSNTDTQYF. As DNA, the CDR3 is TGTGCCAGCAGGGGCGGGTCGAACACAGATACGCAGTATTTT.

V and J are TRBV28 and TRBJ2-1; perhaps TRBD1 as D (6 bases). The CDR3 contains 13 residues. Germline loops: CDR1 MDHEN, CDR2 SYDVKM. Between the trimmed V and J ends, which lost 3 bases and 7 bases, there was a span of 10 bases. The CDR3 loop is CASSLPQGNEQFF. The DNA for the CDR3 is TGTGCCAGCAGTTTGCCCCAGGGGAATGAGCAGTTCTTC. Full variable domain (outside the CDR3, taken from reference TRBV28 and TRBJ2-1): DVKVTQSSRYLVKRTGEKVFLECVQDMDHENMFWYRQDPGLGLRLIYFSYDVKMKEKGDIPEGYSVSREKKERFSLILESASTNQTSMYLCASSLPQGNEQFFGPGTRLTVL.

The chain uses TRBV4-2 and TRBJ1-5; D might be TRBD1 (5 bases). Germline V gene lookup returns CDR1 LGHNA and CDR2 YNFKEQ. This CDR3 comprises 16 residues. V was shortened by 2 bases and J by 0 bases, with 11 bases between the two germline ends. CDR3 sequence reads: CASSQTGEYSNQPQHF. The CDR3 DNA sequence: TGTGCCAGCAGCCAAACGGGGGAATATAGCAATCAGCCCCAGCATTTT.

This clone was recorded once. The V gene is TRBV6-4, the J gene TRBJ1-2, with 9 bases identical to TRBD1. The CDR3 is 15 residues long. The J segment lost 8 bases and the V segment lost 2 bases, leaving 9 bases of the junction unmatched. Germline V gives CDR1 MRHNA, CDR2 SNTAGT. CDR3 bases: TGTGCCAGCAGTGACCTCGGGACAGGGATAACGGGCTACACCTTC. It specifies CASSDLGTGITGYTF.

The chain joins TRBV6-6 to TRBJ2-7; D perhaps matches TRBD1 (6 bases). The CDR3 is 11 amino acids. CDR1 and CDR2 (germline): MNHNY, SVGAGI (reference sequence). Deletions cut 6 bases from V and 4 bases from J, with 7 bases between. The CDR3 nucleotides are TGTGCCAGCAGGGACAGTTACGAGCAGTACTTC. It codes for CASRDSYEQYF.

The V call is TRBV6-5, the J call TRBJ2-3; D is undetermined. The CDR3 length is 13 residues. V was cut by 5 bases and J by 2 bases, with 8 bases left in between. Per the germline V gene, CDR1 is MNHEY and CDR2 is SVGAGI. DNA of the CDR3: TGTGCCAGCAGTCGTCCCTTCACAGATACGCAGTATTTT. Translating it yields CASSRPFTDTQYF.

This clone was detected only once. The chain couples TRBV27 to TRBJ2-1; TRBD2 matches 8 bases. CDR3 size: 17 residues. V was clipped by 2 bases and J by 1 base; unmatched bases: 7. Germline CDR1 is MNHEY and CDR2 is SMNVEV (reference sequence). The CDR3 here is CASSLIIAGMSYNEQFF. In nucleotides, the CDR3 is TGTGCCAGCAGTTTAATAATAGCGGGAATGTCCTACAATGAGCAGTTCTTC.

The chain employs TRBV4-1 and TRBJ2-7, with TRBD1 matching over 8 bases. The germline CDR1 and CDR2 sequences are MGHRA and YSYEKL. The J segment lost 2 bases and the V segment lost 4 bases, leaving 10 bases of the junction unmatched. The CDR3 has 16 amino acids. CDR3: CASSPYGTGGAYEQYF. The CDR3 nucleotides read TGCGCCAGCAGCCCCTACGGGACAGGCGGCGCCTACGAGCAGTACTTC.

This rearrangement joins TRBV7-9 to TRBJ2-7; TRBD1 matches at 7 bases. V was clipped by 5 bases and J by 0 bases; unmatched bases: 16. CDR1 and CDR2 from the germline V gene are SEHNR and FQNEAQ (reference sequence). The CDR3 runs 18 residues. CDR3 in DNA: TGTGCCAGCAGCCCTGACAGGGCTGGAGAGAGACTCTCCTACGAGCAGTACTTC. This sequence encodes CASSPDRAGERLSYEQYF.

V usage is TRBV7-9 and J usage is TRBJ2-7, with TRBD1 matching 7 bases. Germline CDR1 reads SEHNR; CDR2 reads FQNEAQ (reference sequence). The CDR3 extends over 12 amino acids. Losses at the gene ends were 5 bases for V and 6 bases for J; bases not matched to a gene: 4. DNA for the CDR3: TGTGCCAGCAGCCCACAGGGGATCGAGCAGTACTTC. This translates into CASSPQGIEQYF.

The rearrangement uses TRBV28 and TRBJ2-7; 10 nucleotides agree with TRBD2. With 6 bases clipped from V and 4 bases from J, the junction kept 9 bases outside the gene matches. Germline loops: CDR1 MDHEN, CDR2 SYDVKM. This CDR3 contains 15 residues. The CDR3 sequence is CASSKQGGLAYEQYF. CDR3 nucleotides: TGTGCCAGCAGCAAACAAGGGGGACTAGCGTACGAGCAGTACTTC. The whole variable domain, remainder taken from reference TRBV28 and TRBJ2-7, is DVKVTQSSRYLVKRTGEKVFLECVQDMDHENMFWYRQDPGLGLRLIYFSYDVKMKEKGDIPEGYSVSREKKERFSLILESASTNQTSMYLCASSKQGGLAYEQYFGPGTRLTVT.

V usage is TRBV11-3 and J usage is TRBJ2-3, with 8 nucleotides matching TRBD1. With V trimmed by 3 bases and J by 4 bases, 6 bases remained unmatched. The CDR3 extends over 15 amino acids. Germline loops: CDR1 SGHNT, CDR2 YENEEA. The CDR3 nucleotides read TGTGCCAGCAGCTTGTGGACAGGGAGCGCAGATACGCAGTATTTT. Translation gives CASSLWTGSADTQYF.

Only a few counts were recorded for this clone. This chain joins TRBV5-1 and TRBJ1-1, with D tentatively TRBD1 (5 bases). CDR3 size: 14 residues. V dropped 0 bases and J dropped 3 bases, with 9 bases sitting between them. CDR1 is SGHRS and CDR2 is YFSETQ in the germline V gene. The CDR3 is CASSLAVGHTEAFF. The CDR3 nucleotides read TGCGCCAGCAGCTTGGCTGTGGGGCACACTGAAGCTTTCTTT.

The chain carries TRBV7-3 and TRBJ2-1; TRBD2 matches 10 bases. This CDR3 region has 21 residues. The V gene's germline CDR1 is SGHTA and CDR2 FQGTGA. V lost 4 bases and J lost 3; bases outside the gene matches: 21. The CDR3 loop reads CASSSRISIAGGHEVYNEQFF. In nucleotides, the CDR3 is TGTGCCAGCAGCTCGAGGATTTCAATAGCGGGGGGTCACGAAGTCTACAATGAGCAGTTCTTC.

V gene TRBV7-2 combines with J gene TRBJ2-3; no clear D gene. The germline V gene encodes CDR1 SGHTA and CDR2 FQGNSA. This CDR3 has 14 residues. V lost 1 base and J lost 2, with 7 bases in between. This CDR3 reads CASSLVSHTDTQYF. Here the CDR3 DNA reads TGTGCCAGCAGCTTAGTATCACACACAGATACGCAGTATTTT. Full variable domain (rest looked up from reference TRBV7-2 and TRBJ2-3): GAGVSQSPSNKVTEKGKDVELRCDPISGHTALYWYRQSLGQGLEFLIYFQGNSAPDKSGLPSDRFSAERTGGSVSTLTIQRTQQEDSAVYLCASSLVSHTDTQYFGPGTRLTVL.